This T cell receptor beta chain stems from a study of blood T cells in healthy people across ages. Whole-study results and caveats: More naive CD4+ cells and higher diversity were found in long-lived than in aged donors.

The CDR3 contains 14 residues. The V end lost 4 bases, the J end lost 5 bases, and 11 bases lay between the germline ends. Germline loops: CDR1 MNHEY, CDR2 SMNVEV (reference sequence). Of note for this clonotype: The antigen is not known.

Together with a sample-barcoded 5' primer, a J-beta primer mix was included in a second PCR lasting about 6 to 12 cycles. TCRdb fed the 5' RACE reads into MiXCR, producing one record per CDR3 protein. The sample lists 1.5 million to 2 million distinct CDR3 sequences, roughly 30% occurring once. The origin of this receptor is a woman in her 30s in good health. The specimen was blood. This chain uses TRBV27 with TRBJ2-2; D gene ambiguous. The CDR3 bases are TGTGCCAGCAGTTCCCCCGGTCGAACCGGGGAGCTGTTTTTT. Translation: CASSSPGRTGELFF.